These 17 T cell receptor beta chains were all obtained from the same sample, sequenced in a study of blood T cell repertoires in COVID-19. Produced via immunoSEQ multiplex PCR; TCRdb's table is partial and in-frame only. The sample records a few hundred thousand clones, 85% being singletons. The sequenced sample consisted of peripheral blood. These TCRs come from a woman between 18 and 29 years old with acute or convalescent COVID-19.

The J gene is TRBJ2-3, the V gene TRBV11-2; D unclear. V lost 1 base and J 7 bases, leaving 6 bases between the germline ends. The CDR3 sequence is 12 residues long. From germline, CDR1 is SGHAT and CDR2 FQNNGV. CDR3 sequence (DNA): TGTGCCAGCAGCTTAGCCGTGTATACGCAGTATTTT. Residues: CASSLAVYTQYF. The variable domain in full, completed from reference TRBV11-2 and TRBJ2-3, reads EAGVAQSPRYKIIEKRQSVAFWCNPISGHATLYWYQQILGQGPKLLIQFQNNGVVDDSQLPKDRFSAERLKGVDSTLKIQPAKLEDSAVYLCASSLAVYTQYFGPGTRLTVL.

This sequence joins TRBV2 and TRBJ2-3, with D tentatively TRBD2 (5 bases). The V and J ends lost 7 bases and 2 bases respectively, with 10 bases between them. The germline V gene has CDR1 SNHLY and CDR2 FYNNEI. The CDR3 sequence is 13 residues long. CDR3 residues: CASIGLPTDTQYF. In DNA form, the CDR3 reads TGTGCCAGCATCGGACTTCCCACAGATACGCAGTATTTT. Supplemented by reference TRBV2 and TRBJ2-3, the full variable domain reads EPEVTQTPSHQVTQMGQEVILRCVPISNHLYFYWYRQILGQKVEFLVSFYNNEISEKSEIFDDQFSVERPDGSNFTLKIRSTKLEDSAMYFCASIGLPTDTQYFGPGTRLTVL.

This clone was recorded many times. V gene TRBV24-1 combines with J gene TRBJ2-7; D is possibly TRBD1 (6 bases). This CDR3 has 13 residues. The V and J ends lost 5 bases and 3 bases respectively, with 10 bases between them. Germline V CDR1 and CDR2: KGHDR, SFDVKD. The CDR3 sequence is CATSVRQDYEQYF. Here the CDR3 DNA reads TGTGCCACCAGTGTAAGACAGGACTACGAGCAGTACTTC.

CDR3 in DNA: TGTGCCACCAGCGGACAGGGGGCGACTAATGAAAAACTGTTTTTT. It encodes CATSGQGATNEKLFF. The rearrangement joins TRBV15 to TRBJ1-4, with 11 bases that match TRBD1. The CDR3 loop spans 15 amino acids. J lost 2 bases, V lost 5 bases, and 1 base had no gene match. CDR1 is LNHNV and CDR2 is YYDKDF in the germline V gene (reference sequence).

The chain employs TRBV19 and TRBJ1-5; D is uncertain. Trimming took 1 base from V and 2 from J, leaving 12 bases between them. This CDR3 has 16 amino acids. Germline-derived CDR1 and CDR2 are LNHDA and SQIVND (reference sequence). As DNA, the CDR3 is TGTGCCAGTAGTATAGGTGAGGGCGTCGGCAATCAGCCCCAGCATTTT. This encodes CASSIGEGVGNQPQHF.

The chain couples TRBV9 to TRBJ2-7; 8 bases line up with TRBD2. CDR3 length: 16 residues. Germline loops: CDR1 SGDLS, CDR2 YYNGEE. The V and J ends lost 3 bases and 5 bases, in that order; junction bases with no gene match: 13. The CDR3 DNA follows: TGTGCCAGCAGCGACCGGATCGGGGGGGCCTTACACGAGCAGTACTTC. It translates to CASSDRIGGALHEQYF.

V is TRBV10-3 and J is TRBJ2-5; possible D gene TRBD1, 5 bases. The germline V and J ends were trimmed by 3 bases and 3 bases, with 11 bases remaining between them. Germline assignment: CDR1 ENHRY and CDR2 SYGVKD. CDR3 length: 14 residues. CDR3 amino acids: CAISERTLEETQYF. CDR3 nucleotides: TGTGCCATCAGTGAACGGACATTAGAAGAGACCCAGTACTTC.

The gene calls are TRBV27 and TRBJ2-2, with TRBD2 matching 12 bases. The V and J ends lost 2 bases and 5 bases, in that order; junction bases with no gene match: 9. This CDR3 has 18 residues. Germline CDR1 MNHEY, CDR2 SMNVEV (reference sequence). CDR3 in amino acids: CASSLLAGGPGGTGELFF. Here the CDR3 DNA reads TGTGCCAGCAGTTTACTAGCGGGAGGGCCTGGGGGAACCGGGGAGCTGTTTTTT.

The chain joins TRBV11-2 to TRBJ1-2; maybe TRBD1 (6 bases). Germline V lookup: CDR1 SGHAT, CDR2 FQNNGV. The CDR3 has 15 residues. V was pared by 5 bases and J by 4 bases, with 17 bases between. The CDR3 sequence: CASSPRQERVYGYTF. In DNA, the CDR3 is TGTGCCAGCAGCCCCCGACAGGAACGGGTCTATGGCTACACCTTC.

The rearrangement links TRBV27 to TRBJ2-1, with a weak D call TRBD2 (5 bases). V lost 6 bases and J lost 6, with 15 bases in between. In germline, CDR1 is MNHEY, CDR2 SMNVEV (reference sequence). CDR3 length: 14 amino acids. This chain's CDR3 is CASSYRGLGNEQFF. CDR3 bases: TGTGCCAGCAGCTATAGAGGGCTGGGCAATGAGCAGTTCTTC.

This clone was picked up one time. CDR3 coding DNA: TGTGCCAGCAGCACGGGACAGGGGAACACTGAAGCTTTCTTT. It yields the protein CASSTGQGNTEAFF. V and J are TRBV7-8 and TRBJ1-1; TRBD1 matches at 9 bases. V dropped 5 bases and J dropped 1; count of bases not matched to a gene: 2. The CDR3 spans 14 residues. CDR1 and CDR2 (germline): SGHVS, FQNEAQ.

The DNA of the CDR3 is TGCGCCAGCAGCCAAGCCTACAGCACTGAAGCTTTCTTT. Its protein product is CASSQAYSTEAFF. The chain is built from TRBV4-1 and TRBJ1-1, with D uncertain. The CDR3 totals 13 residues. V lost 1 base to trimming and J lost 4 bases, with 7 bases between them. Germline V CDR1 and CDR2: MGHRA, YSYEKL.

V usage is TRBV7-9 and J usage is TRBJ1-2; the D is unclear. V shed 6 bases and J shed 4 bases, with 15 bases lying between them. This CDR3 is 14 amino acids long. From germline, CDR1 is SEHNR and CDR2 FQNEAQ (reference sequence). The chain's CDR3 is CASSPNTDFYGYTF. CDR3 nucleotide sequence: TGTGCCAGCAGTCCAAACACGGACTTCTATGGCTACACCTTC.

The chain has TRBV24-1 and TRBJ1-2; 9 bases are a match to TRBD1. Germline lookup yields CDR1 KGHDR and CDR2 SFDVKD. This CDR3 has 15 residues. V trimming: 2 bases; J trimming: 1 base; junction bases outside the gene matches: 1. The CDR3 here is CATSDWDRVNYGYTF. The DNA of the CDR3 is TGTGCCACCAGTGATTGGGACAGGGTTAACTATGGCTACACCTTC.

The gene calls are TRBV11-2 and TRBJ2-3, with D unclear. This CDR3 is built from 15 residues. CDR1 SGHAT and CDR2 FQNNGV come from the germline V gene. V was cut by 1 base and J by 0 bases, with 8 bases left in between. As DNA, the CDR3 is TGTGCCAGCAGCTTAGGGGTACTAAGCACAGATACGCAGTATTTT. This sequence encodes CASSLGVLSTDTQYF.

The rearrangement uses TRBV21-1 and TRBJ1-1; the D segment call TRBD1 is taken from the table without a DNA check. TRBV21-1 counts as a pseudogene. The CDR3 sequence is 15 residues long. The CDR3 here is CASSKDRAMNTEAFF. CDR3 in DNA: TGTGCCAGCAGTAAGGACAGGGCTATGAACACTGAAGCTTTCTTT.

This chain joins TRBV20-1 and TRBJ2-5; D gene ambiguous. Germline V lookup: CDR1 DFQATT, CDR2 SNEGSKA (reference sequence). Trimming stripped 0 bases from V and 11 bases from J, with 10 bases between. CDR3 length equals 11 residues. The CDR3 bases are TGCAGTGCTAGAGAAGCCACCCTTCAGTACTTC. Its translation is CSAREATLQYF.